The entry below describes one TCR beta chain. This clonotype was counted ten times or more. What this receptor recognizes is not known. Base quality data are lacking; no much larger clone is found one base away. These data belong to a study of regulatory T cells in long-lasting Graves disease listed by TCRdb under 2021. Study-level background: Persistent Graves' disease was defined as persistently positive TSH receptor autoantibodies together with antithyroid drug treatment for over 5 years. Peripheral blood TCR sequencing and RNA sequencing compared persistent Graves' disease patients with newly diagnosed Graves' disease patients. The study took place in China and was registered as a clinical trial. A total of about 33 samples underwent TCR sequencing, from around 13 patients with persistent Graves' disease and roughly 20 patients with newly diagnosed Graves' disease. Antithyroid drugs had been taken for approximately 10 years on average by persistent Graves' disease patients in the clinical cohort.

In light of the paper, this sample's time point label describes: persistent/refractory GD, antithyroid drugs over 5 years with positive TRAb. For both TCR sequencing and RNA sequencing, RNA was extracted from PBMCs using TRIzol. The diagnosis of Graves' disease followed American Thyroid Association guidelines. The patients came from an endocrinology department in Xi'an, China. Each patient gave 8.5 to 9.5 milliliters of peripheral blood, collected in an EDTA anticoagulant tube. Ficoll Paque Plus density gradient separation was used to isolate PBMCs, and no further T cell sorting was performed. An Agilent 2100 Bioanalyzer and agarose gel were used to check RNA quality, and a NanoDrop 2000 was used to measure RNA concentration. Results the study describes overall, beyond this receptor: TRBV28, TRBJ1-2 and TRBJ2-5 were preferentially used in persistent disease, while TRBV20-1 and TRBJ2-1 were favored in newly diagnosed disease. A larger number of public clonotypes was shared among persistent patients (over 2,500) than among newly diagnosed patients (roughly 930). Peripheral blood alone was examined, since thyroid tissue, which constituted the primary lesion, could not be accessed. As a limitation, the authors acknowledged that the small sample size may reduce accuracy. Lower TCR Shannon entropy and fewer highly expanded clones were observed in persistent Graves' disease patients than in newly diagnosed patients, which suggested clonal expansion. Sequencing and analysis were limited to the TCR beta chain.

The germline V gene provides CDR1 SNHLY and CDR2 FYNNEI. Trimming leaves V shorter by 6 bases and J shorter by 5 bases, with the junction holding 5 bases beyond the gene matches. Including cysteine and phenylalanine, the CDR3 has 15 amino acids. Of all the DNA, just the CDR3 is kept, 45 bases in frame from base 1. Receptor libraries were prepared by multiplex PCR. TCRdb shows the sequencer as Illumina HiSeq 4000. To build TCR beta libraries, CDR3 regions were amplified by Arm-PCR using iRepertoire HTBI primers. Before sequencing, the PCR products underwent gel purification. In the source study's methods: Gene usage analysis of CDR3 amino acid clonotypes relied on the roughly 58 TRBV and 13 to 15 TRBJ segments identified across samples. COPE and FqMerger were used to merge filtered high-quality paired reads into contigs. BLAST was used to align contigs to the IMGT TRBV, TRBD and TRBJ reference genes, and CDR3 was defined following IMGT. Highly expanded clones were defined as clonotypes with a frequency above 0.1%. Repertoire diversity was measured by Shannon entropy, and V-J evenness by the Gini coefficient. A clonotype found in more than one individual was treated as public. TCRdb trimmed public reads at Q25 via fastp, called clones via MiXCR and kept in-frame beta chains. All rows with the same CDR3 protein become a single entry with the most common DNA and genes. It is TCRdb's table, rather than the study itself, that gives the V and J calls and clone size. The sample records some 280,000 distinct CDR3 sequences, 20% to 25% of which are singletons. The leading ten clones occupy around three fifths of the sample.

This receptor was obtained from a female donor with Graves disease. The receptor chain draws on TRBV2 and TRBJ2-5; 14 bases in between match TRBD2. Source: peripheral blood mononuclear cells (PBMCs), taken when the disease was refractory, from a patient treated with antithyroid drugs. The CDR3 corresponds to CASSGGLAGEETQYF. The nucleotides read TGTGCCAGCAGCGGGGGACTAGCGGGGGAGGAGACCCAGTACTTC.